The sequence of this T cell receptor beta chain was determined in a study of PD-L1 blockade in urothelial cancer. The CDR3 length is 13 residues. The V gene lost 6 bases and the J gene lost 5 bases, with 10 bases spanning the gap. Germline values: CDR1 MNHEY, CDR2 SVGAGI. Generated by immunoSEQ multiplex PCR, the TCRdb table keeps only in-frame clones and is missing some. The sample lists fewer than 55,000 clones; almost 85% were seen once. The source of this sequence is a man between 65 and 80 years old with urothelial cancer. This rearrangement joins TRBV6-5 to TRBJ2-2, with D possibly being TRBD2 (5 bases). This material consisted of PBMCs, taken around atezolizumab (anti-PD-L1) treatment. The CDR3 protein is CASRLTGTGELFF. In nucleotides, the CDR3 is TGTGCCAGCAGGTTGACGGGGACCGGGGAGCTGTTTTTT.